The 21 T cell receptor beta chains listed next were all sequenced from one sample in a study of Tregs in tolerant kidney transplant recipients. Generated by immunoSEQ multiplex PCR, the TCRdb table keeps only in-frame clones and is missing some. Here the sample table reports approximately 49,000 clones. Sequenced here: CD4+ T cells from blood, sampled before the transplant. These receptor sequences come from a human donor who received a combined kidney and bone marrow transplant.

With respect to this clone: The read terminates 3 residues before the CDR3 end, so the remaining end is supplied by the germline J gene. V gene TRBV7-7 combines with J gene TRBJ2-1; D is ambiguous. CDR1 is SSHAT, CDR2 FNYEAQ, per germline (reference sequence). The CDR3 sequence is 14 residues long. Trimming removed 5 bases at V and 3 bases at J, with 11 bases between. CDR3 in amino acids: CASSPAPGYNEQFF. The CDR3 DNA, read in part, is TGTGCCAGCAGCCCTGCCCCGGGCTACAATGAG.

Turning to this clone: The CDR3 end is not reached by the read, which stops 3 residues before it; the germline J gene fills it in. The chain links TRBV19 to TRBJ1-5; tentatively, D is TRBD1 (6 bases). CDR1 is LNHDA, CDR2 SQIVND, per germline (reference sequence). Trimming pared 0 bases from V and 7 bases from J, leaving 7 bases between. CDR3 length: 13 residues. CDR3: CASSIDRGQPQHF. Incomplete CDR3 DNA: TGTGCCAGTAGTATAGACAGGGGCCAGCCC.

For this clone: The read gets to within 3 residues of the CDR3 end, and the germline J gene fills in the rest. J is TRBJ2-1 and V is TRBV7-3; no reliable D call. Germline CDR1 SGHTA, CDR2 FQGTGA. The CDR3 contains 13 residues. The V end lost 5 bases, the J end lost 5 bases, and 10 bases lay between the germline ends. The sequenced CDR3 bases are TGTGCCAGCAGCCTCACCACAAACAATGAG. It codes for CASSLTTNNE. The whole CDR3 protein reads CASSLTTNNEQFF. Variable domain in full (rest from reference TRBV7-3 and TRBJ2-1): GAGVSQTPSNKVTEKGKYVELRCDPISGHTALYWYRQSLGQGPEFLIYFQGTGAADDSGLPNDRFFAVRPEGSVSTLKIQRTERGDSAVYLCASSLTTNNEQFFGPGTRLTVL.

About this clone itself: The missing CDR3 end, 3 residues past where the read stops, is filled in from the germline J gene. V is TRBV18 and J is TRBJ2-5; the match to TRBD1 covers 8 bases. The CDR3 spans 14 residues. V gave up 6 bases and J gave up 2 bases; unmatched junction bases: 5. The germline CDR1 and CDR2 sequences are KGHSH and LQKENI. This CDR3 is CASSPDRGQETQYF. CDR3 DNA (partial): TGTGCCAGCTCCCCTGACAGGGGACAAGAGACC.

Details on this clone: The CDR3 end is not reached by the read, which stops 3 residues before it; the germline J gene fills it in. The chain is built from TRBV18 and TRBJ2-1; 9 nucleotides align to TRBD1. The ends lost 1 base at V and 4 bases at J; junction bases unmatched: 8. Germline assignment: CDR1 KGHSH and CDR2 LQKENI. The CDR3 is 17 amino acids. This CDR3 reads CASSPQNIGTGYNEQFF. The DNA read from the CDR3 is TGTGCCAGCTCACCACAGAATATCGGGACAGGGTACAATGAG.

Turning to this clone: The CDR3 goes on 3 residues after the read ends, and that part is filled in from the germline J gene. The rearrangement joins TRBV7-6 to TRBJ2-2; TRBD1 might be the D (5 bases). The V end was cut by 2 bases, the J end by 4 bases, with 5 bases between. CDR3 length: 13 residues. The V gene's germline CDR1 is SGHVS and CDR2 FNYEAQ. The sequenced part of the CDR3 DNA is TGTGCCAGCAGCTTAACAGGCACCGGGGAG. It encodes CASSLTGTGE. The whole CDR3 protein reads CASSLTGTGELFF.

The CDR3 DNA, read in part, is TGTGCCAGCAAGACTAGCGGGAGGAGCACCGGGGAG. Its translation: CASKTSGRSTGE. The entire CDR3 sequence reads CASKTSGRSTGELFF. The chain links TRBV2 to TRBJ2-2; TRBD2 matches 13 bases. The read finishes 3 residues shy of the CDR3 end, and the germline J gene is used to complete it. The V segment lost 7 bases and the J segment 4 bases; nucleotides outside the gene matches: 3. The CDR3 is 15 amino acids. Germline-derived CDR1 and CDR2 are SNHLY and FYNNEI.

About this clone itself: The CDR3 extends 3 residues past the end of the read, so its final part is completed from the germline J gene. The chain is built from TRBV10-1 and TRBJ2-5; 7 bases are a match to TRBD2. With V trimmed by 8 bases and J by 3 bases, 6 bases remained unmatched. CDR1 is WNHNN and CDR2 is SYGVQD in the germline V gene (reference sequence). This CDR3 is 13 amino acids long. The part of the CDR3 DNA that was read is TGCGCCAGCGCACAGCGGGGTGAAGAGACC. Protein: CASAQRGEET. The full CDR3 is CASAQRGEETQYF.

The DNA read from the CDR3 is TGTGCCTGGCAGCGCACCGGGGAG. Translated: CAWQRTGE. The complete CDR3 reads CAWQRTGELFF. The chain uses TRBV30 and TRBJ2-2, with unresolved D. The read ends 3 residues early relative to the CDR3; the germline J gene fills the gap. CDR1 and CDR2 (germline): GTSNPN, SVGIG (reference sequence). The CDR3 extends over 11 amino acids. Trimming pared 5 bases from V and 4 bases from J, leaving 5 bases between.

Worth noting for this clone: The CDR3 end lies 3 residues beyond the end of the read and is filled in from the germline J gene. The rearrangement joins TRBV5-1 to TRBJ2-1, with 9 bases aligning to TRBD2. The germline CDR1 and CDR2 sequences are SGHRS and YFSETQ. The CDR3 has 16 amino acids. The V gene end was trimmed by 0 bases and the J gene end by 3 bases; junction bases not matched to a gene: 4. This CDR3 is CASSLAEREVYNEQFF. The sequenced CDR3 bases are TGCGCCAGCAGCTTGGCAGAGCGGGAGGTCTACAATGAG.

In the case of this clone: The DNA ends 3 residues before the CDR3 does, and the rest of the CDR3 is filled in from the germline J gene. The chain joins TRBV7-8 to TRBJ1-5; D possibly corresponds to TRBD1 (5 bases). V lost 5 bases and J 6 bases, leaving 20 bases between the germline ends. Germline V CDR1 and CDR2: SGHVS, FQNEAQ. The CDR3 consists of 16 residues. The CDR3 loop reads CASSQGAHSLGQPQHF. The covered CDR3 bases are TGTGCCAGCAGCCAAGGGGCACACAGCCTCGGTCAGCCC.

In regard to this clone: The CDR3 goes on 3 residues after the read ends, and that part is filled in from the germline J gene. This chain joins TRBV13 and TRBJ1-1, with D hard to call. This CDR3 contains 13 residues. CDR1 and CDR2 (germline): PRHDT, FYEKMQ (reference sequence). V was clipped by 1 base and J by 5 bases, with 8 bases between them. The DNA read from the CDR3 is TGTGCCAGCAGCTTAGAGGCATATACTGAA. It specifies CASSLEAYTE. The full CDR3 sequence reads CASSLEAYTEAFF.

As regards this clone: Sequencing ends 3 residues short of the CDR3 end; the germline J gene provides the rest. The J gene is TRBJ2-7, the V gene TRBV19; TRBD1 agrees at 11 bases. Germline V gene data show CDR1 as LNHDA and CDR2 as SQIVND (reference sequence). V lost 8 bases and J lost 1; bases outside the gene matches: 7. This CDR3 has 15 amino acids. The CDR3 loop reads CASHPGTGGSYEQYF. The DNA read from the CDR3 is TGTGCCAGTCATCCCGGGACAGGGGGGTCCTACGAG.

Worth noting for this clone: The sequenced fragment ends 3 residues before the CDR3 boundary, so the rest is inferred from the germline J gene. This sequence joins TRBV20-1 and TRBJ2-1, with no clear D. Trimming took 0 bases from V and 2 from J, leaving 8 bases between them. Germline assignment: CDR1 DFQATT and CDR2 SNEGSKA (reference sequence). This CDR3 spans 14 amino acids. The CDR3 here is CSARDSITYNEQFF. The sequenced part of the CDR3 DNA is TGCAGTGCTAGAGACAGTATAACCTACAATGAG.

In the case of this clone: The CDR3 end is not reached by the read, which stops 3 residues before it; the germline J gene fills it in. The genes are TRBV19 and TRBJ2-7; 8 bases match TRBD1. After removal of 6 bases from V and 2 bases from J, the junction contained 9 bases not matched to a gene. Germline lookup yields CDR1 LNHDA and CDR2 SQIVND (reference sequence). This CDR3 has 15 amino acids. CDR3: CASRAGQGQTYEQYF. The DNA read from the CDR3 is TGTGCCAGTAGAGCCGGACAGGGACAAACCTACGAG.

Remarks on this clone: Read sequence stops 3 residues before the CDR3 end, and the germline J gene provides the missing end. V gene TRBV19 combines with J gene TRBJ2-2, with TRBD2 matching 8 bases. This CDR3 spans 16 amino acids. V shed 4 bases and J 0 bases; nucleotides not matched to a gene: 4. CDR1 is LNHDA, CDR2 SQIVND, per germline (reference sequence). The CDR3: CASSTRTSSNTGELFF. The sequenced part of the CDR3 DNA is TGTGCCAGTAGTACCCGGACTAGCTCGAACACCGGGGAG.

As to this clone: From the germline J gene comes the end of the CDR3, since the read stops 3 residues before it. The rearrangement links TRBV30 to TRBJ2-7; D ambiguous. The CDR3 loop spans 13 amino acids. Trimming removed 1 base from V and 3 bases from J, with 10 bases in between. Germline values: CDR1 GTSNPN, CDR2 SVGIG (reference sequence). The CDR3 protein is CAWSAGSYYEQYF. CDR3 bases read: TGTGCCTGGAGTGCCGGTAGCTACTACGAG. The variable domain in full, with the rest retrieved from reference TRBV30 and TRBJ2-7, is SQTIHQWPATLVQPVGSPLSLECTVEGTSNPNLYWYRQAAGRGLQLLFYSVGIGQISSEVPQNLSASRPQDRQFILSSKKLLLSDSGFYLCAWSAGSYYEQYFGPGTRLTVT.

Comments on this clone: The junction shows a germline mismatch at one end, possibly a read error. The CDR3 end falls 3 residues outside the read, so it is completed with the germline J gene. The chain couples TRBV7-7 to TRBJ2-2; 9 bases fit TRBD2. Germline V gene lookup returns CDR1 SSHAT and CDR2 FNYEAQ (reference sequence). The CDR3 totals 17 residues. The CDR3 sequence: CASSLGAGGPFTGELFF. The CDR3 DNA, read in part, is TGTGCTAGCAGCTTAGGGGCGGGAGGGCCGTTCACCGGGGAG.

Of note for this clone: The CDR3 is cut off 3 residues early in the read; its end comes from the germline J gene. The chain uses TRBV2 and TRBJ2-2; 7 bases fit TRBD1. J was trimmed by 7 bases and V by 7 bases; bases with no gene match: 12. Looked up from germline, CDR1 is SNHLY and CDR2 is FYNNEI. This CDR3 contains 15 residues. The CDR3 DNA, read in part, is TGTGCCAGCAAGCTGGACAGGTACCCCGGCGGGGAG. Encoded protein: CASKLDRYPGGE. The whole CDR3 sequence reads CASKLDRYPGGELFF.

CDR3 amino acids: CASSLELQFNEKLFF. The sequenced CDR3 bases are TGTGCCAGCAGCTTAGAGTTACAGTTTAATGAAAAA. The chain carries TRBV7-9 and TRBJ1-4; no clear D gene. The DNA ends 3 residues before the CDR3 does, and the rest of the CDR3 is filled in from the germline J gene. CDR3 length equals 15 residues. Trimming took 1 base from V and 4 from J, leaving 10 bases between them. CDR1 SEHNR and CDR2 FQNEAQ come from the germline V gene (reference sequence).

A remark on this clone: The read ends 3 residues before the CDR3 terminus; that terminus is restored from the germline J gene. The chain carries TRBV5-4 and TRBJ2-3; D unclear. Trimming cost V 4 bases and J 0 bases, with 12 bases left between them. Germline V gene data show CDR1 as SGHNT and CDR2 as YYREEE (reference sequence). This CDR3 contains 15 residues. CDR3 amino acids: CASSLLDSSTDTQYF. The sequenced part of the CDR3 DNA is TGTGCCAGCAGCCTGTTAGATTCTAGCACAGATACG.